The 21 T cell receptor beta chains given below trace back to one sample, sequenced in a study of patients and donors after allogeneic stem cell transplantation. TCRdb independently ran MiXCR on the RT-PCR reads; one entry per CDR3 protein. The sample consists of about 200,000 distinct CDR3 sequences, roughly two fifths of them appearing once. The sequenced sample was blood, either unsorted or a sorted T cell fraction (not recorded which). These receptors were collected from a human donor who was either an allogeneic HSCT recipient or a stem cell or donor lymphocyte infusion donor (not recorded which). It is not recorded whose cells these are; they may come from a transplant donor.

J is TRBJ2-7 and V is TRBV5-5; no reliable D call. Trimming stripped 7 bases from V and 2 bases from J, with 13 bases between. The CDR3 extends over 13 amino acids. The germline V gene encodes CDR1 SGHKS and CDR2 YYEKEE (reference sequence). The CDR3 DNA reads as TGTGCCAGCGGCCCATCTTCAGCCTACGAGCAGTACTTC. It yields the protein CASGPSSAYEQYF.

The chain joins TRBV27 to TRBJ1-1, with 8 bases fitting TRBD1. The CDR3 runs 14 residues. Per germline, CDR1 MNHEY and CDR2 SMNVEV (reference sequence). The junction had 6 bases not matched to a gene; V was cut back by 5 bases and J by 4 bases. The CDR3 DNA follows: TGTGCCAGCAGTCTGAACGGACAGGGCACTGAAGCTTTCTTT. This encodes CASSLNGQGTEAFF.

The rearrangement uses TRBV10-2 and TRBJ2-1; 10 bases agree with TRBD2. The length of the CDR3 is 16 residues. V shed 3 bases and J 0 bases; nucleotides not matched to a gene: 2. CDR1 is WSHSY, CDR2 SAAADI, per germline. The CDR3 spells CASSEASGSSYNEQFF. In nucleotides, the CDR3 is TGCGCCAGCAGTGAAGCTAGCGGGAGCTCCTACAATGAGCAGTTCTTC.

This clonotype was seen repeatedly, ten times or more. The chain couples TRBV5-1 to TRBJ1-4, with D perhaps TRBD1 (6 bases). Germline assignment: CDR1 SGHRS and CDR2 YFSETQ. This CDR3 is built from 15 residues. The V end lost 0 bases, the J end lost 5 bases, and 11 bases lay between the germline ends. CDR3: CASSLEGGRNEKLFF. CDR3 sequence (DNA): TGCGCCAGCAGCTTGGAGGGGGGAAGAAATGAAAAACTGTTTTTT.

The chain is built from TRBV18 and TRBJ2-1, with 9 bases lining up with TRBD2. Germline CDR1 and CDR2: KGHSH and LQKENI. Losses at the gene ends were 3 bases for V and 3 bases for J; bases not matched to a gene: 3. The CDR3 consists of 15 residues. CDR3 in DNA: TGTGCCAGCTCACCTGTAGCGGGGGTCTACAATGAGCAGTTCTTC. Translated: CASSPVAGVYNEQFF.

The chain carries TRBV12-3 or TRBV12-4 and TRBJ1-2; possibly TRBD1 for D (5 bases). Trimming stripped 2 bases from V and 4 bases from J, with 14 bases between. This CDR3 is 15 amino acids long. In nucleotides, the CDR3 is TGTGCCAGCAGTTTAAGGGGAAGTGATAGCTATGGCTACACCTTC. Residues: CASSLRGSDSYGYTF.

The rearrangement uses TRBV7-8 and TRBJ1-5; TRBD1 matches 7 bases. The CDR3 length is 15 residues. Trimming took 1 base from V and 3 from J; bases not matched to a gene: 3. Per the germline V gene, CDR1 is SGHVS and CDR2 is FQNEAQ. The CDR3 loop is CASSLEQGPNQPQHF. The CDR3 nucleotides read TGTGCCAGCAGCTTAGAACAGGGGCCCAATCAGCCCCAGCATTTT.

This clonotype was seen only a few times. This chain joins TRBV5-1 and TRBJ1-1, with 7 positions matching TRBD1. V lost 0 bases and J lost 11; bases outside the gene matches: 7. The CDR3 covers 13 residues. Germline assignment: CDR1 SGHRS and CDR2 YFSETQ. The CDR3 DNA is TGCGCCAGCAGCTTGGATACAGGGGCACGGGCTTTCTTT. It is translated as CASSLDTGARAFF.

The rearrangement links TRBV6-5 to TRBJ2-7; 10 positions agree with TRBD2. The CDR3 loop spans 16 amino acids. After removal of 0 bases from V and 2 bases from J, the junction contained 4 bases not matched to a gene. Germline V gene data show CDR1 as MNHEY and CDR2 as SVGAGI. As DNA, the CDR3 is TGTGCCAGCAGTTACTCTGGACTAGCGGAGCCCTACGAGCAGTACTTC. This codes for CASSYSGLAEPYEQYF.

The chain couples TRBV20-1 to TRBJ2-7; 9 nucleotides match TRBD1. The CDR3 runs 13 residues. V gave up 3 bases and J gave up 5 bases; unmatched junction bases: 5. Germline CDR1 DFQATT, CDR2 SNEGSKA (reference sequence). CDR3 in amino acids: CSARDRGVHEQYF. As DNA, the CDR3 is TGCAGTGCTAGGGACAGGGGCGTCCACGAGCAGTACTTC.

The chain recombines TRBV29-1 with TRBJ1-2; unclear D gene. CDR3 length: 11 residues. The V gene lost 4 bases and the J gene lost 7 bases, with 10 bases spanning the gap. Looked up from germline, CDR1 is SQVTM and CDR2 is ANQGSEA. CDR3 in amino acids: CSVGEDGGYTF. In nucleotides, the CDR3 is TGCAGCGTTGGAGAAGACGGTGGCTACACCTTC.

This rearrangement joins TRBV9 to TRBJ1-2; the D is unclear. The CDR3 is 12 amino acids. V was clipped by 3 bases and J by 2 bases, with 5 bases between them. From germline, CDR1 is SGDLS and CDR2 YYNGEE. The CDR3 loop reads CASSARNYGYTF. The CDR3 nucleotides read TGTGCCAGCAGCGCCCGGAACTATGGCTACACCTTC.

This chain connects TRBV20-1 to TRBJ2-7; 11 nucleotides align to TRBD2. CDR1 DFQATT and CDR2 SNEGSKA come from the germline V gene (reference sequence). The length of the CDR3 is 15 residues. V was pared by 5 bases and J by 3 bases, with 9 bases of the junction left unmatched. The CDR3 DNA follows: TGCAGTGCTGCAGATAGCGGGAGGGCCTTCTACGAGCAGTACTTC. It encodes CSAADSGRAFYEQYF.

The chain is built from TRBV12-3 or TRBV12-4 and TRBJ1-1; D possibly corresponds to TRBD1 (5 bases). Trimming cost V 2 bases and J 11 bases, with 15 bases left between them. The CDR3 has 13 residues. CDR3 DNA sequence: TGTGCCAGCAGTTTATGGGTACAGGAGGGGGCTTTCTTT. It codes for CASSLWVQEGAFF.

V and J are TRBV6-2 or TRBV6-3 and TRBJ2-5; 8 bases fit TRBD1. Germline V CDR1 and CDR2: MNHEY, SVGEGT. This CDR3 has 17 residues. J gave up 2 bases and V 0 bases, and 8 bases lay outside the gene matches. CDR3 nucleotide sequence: TGTGCCAGCAGTTACTCGGCTGGGACAGGCCTTCAAGAGACCCAGTACTTC. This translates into CASSYSAGTGLQETQYF.

The CDR3 DNA reads TGTGCCAGCAGCCAAGCGGGCTCTACCAACAATGAGCAGTTCTTC. As protein: CASSQAGSTNNEQFF. V usage is TRBV4-2 and J usage is TRBJ2-1; D call uncertain. V lost 1 base to trimming and J lost 5 bases, with 12 bases between them. The CDR3 runs to 15 residues. The germline V gene encodes CDR1 LGHNA and CDR2 YNFKEQ.

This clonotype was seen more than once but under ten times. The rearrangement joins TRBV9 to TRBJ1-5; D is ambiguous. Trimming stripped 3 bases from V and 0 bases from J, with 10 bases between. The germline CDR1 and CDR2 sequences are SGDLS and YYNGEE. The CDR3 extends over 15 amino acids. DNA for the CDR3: TGTGCCAGCAGCGGGTCGGGGAATAGCAATCAGCCCCAGCATTTT. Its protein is CASSGSGNSNQPQHF.

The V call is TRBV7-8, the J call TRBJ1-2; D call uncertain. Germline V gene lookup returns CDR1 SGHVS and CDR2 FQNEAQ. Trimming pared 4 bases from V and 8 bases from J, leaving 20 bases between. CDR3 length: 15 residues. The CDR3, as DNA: TGTGCCAGCAGCTCTACACCGATGGCGGGGAACGGCTACACCTTC. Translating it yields CASSSTPMAGNGYTF.

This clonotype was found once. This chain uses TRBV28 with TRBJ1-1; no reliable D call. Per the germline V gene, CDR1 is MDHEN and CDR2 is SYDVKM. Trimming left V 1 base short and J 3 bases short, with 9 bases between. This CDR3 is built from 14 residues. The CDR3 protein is CASSLLASYTEAFF. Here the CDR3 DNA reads TGTGCCAGCAGTTTATTGGCTAGTTACACTGAAGCTTTCTTT.

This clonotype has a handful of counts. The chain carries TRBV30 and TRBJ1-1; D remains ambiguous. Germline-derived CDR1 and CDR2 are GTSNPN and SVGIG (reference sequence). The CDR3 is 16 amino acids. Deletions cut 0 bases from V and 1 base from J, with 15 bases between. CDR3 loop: CAWSVSPRGRNTEAFF. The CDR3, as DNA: TGTGCCTGGAGTGTATCCCCTCGGGGTCGGAACACTGAAGCTTTCTTT.

This chain's CDR3 is CASSLVRHGELFF. The DNA of the CDR3 is TGTGCCAGCAGCTTAGTCCGCCACGGGGAGCTGTTTTTT. The chain couples TRBV7-2 to TRBJ2-2; D ambiguous. The CDR3 length is 13 residues. The germline V gene has CDR1 SGHTA and CDR2 FQGNSA. V gave up 1 base and J gave up 7 bases, with 7 bases separating them.